The following is a TCR beta chain sequence with its context. The data were obtained in a study of blood T cell repertoires in COVID-19. The ends lost 2 bases at V and 7 bases at J; junction bases unmatched: 4. The CDR3 extends over 14 amino acids. Germline V lookup: CDR1 SGHTA, CDR2 FQGNSA. In the source study's methods: From reference gene primer amplification, estimates of nucleated cell counts were derived. Sequencing was performed with immunoSEQ multiplex PCR; in TCRdb, only in-frame clones are kept and a portion is missing. The V and J calls and the clone size are those of that table, but D and trimming were determined from the DNA. The table shows about 210,000 clones, with more than 75% occurring only once.

The chain has TRBV7-2 and TRBJ2-2, with 7 bases aligning to TRBD1. Specimen: peripheral blood. The receptor was isolated from a man in his 60s who had recovered from COVID-19. The CDR3 reads CASSLRQGNGELFF. The CDR3 DNA reads as TGTGCCAGCAGCTTAAGACAGGGTAACGGGGAGCTGTTTTTT. Complete variable domain (other parts from reference TRBV7-2 and TRBJ2-2): GAGVSQSPSNKVTEKGKDVELRCDPISGHTALYWYRQSLGQGLEFLIYFQGNSAPDKSGLPSDRFSAERTGGSVSTLTIQRTQQEDSAVYLCASSLRQGNGELFFGEGSRLTVL.